This T cell receptor (beta chain) was profiled in a study of post-analysis software for immune sequencing data. Study-level points and caveats: Those samples that were prepared in the same batch co-clustered strongly by F measure. Multiple sclerosis patients had significantly lower normalized Chao1 diversity than controls.

This clonotype came up a few times. The antigen is unknown. TCR beta cDNA libraries had unique molecular identifiers. Via MiXCR, TCRdb re-called the PCR reads, giving one row per CDR3 protein. Of about 430,000 distinct CDR3 sequences in the sample, 39% were seen once. The source material was blood. The source of this sequence is a girl under 10 years old with multiple sclerosis.

CDR3 sequence reads: CASSVEGERDGYTF. The CDR3, as DNA: TGTGCCAGCAGCGTAGAAGGGGAAAGGGATGGCTACACCTTC. The chain is built from TRBV9 and TRBJ1-2, with D maybe TRBD1 (5 bases). Trimming left V 0 bases short and J 6 bases short, with 12 bases between. Germline V gives CDR1 SGDLS, CDR2 YYNGEE. This CDR3 is 14 amino acids long.